A selection of T cell receptor beta chains follows, all from one sample in a study of OX40 agonist ivuxolimab in advanced cancers. Libraries were prepared by immunoSEQ multiplex PCR; TCRdb keeps only in-frame clonotypes and omits some of them. The table lists over 70,000 clones, 80% to 90% of them singletons, with roughly 1.5% in the top ten. The sample was CD4+ or CD8+ T cells sorted from blood, taken in a trial of the OX40 agonist ivuxolimab. The receptor set was obtained from an adult with an advanced solid tumor such as melanoma, head and neck, liver or kidney cancer. CDR3s include the opening cysteine and the closing phenylalanine or tryptophan. D genes are given only for firm matches. Expanded clones get a size class; other rows say once, few or many, or leave the size out.

cdr3_nt: TGTGCCAGCAGCTTAACGGGGAATAATTCACCCCTCCACTTT
cdr3_aa: CASSLTGNNSPLHF
clone_size: few
v_call: TRBV11-1
d_call: NA
j_call: TRBJ1-6

cdr3_nt: TGTGCCAGCACAACAGGGACGGCTGGAAACACCATATATTTT
cdr3_aa: CASTTGTAGNTIYF
clone_size: NA
v_call: TRBV11-2
d_call: NA
j_call: TRBJ1-3

cdr3_nt: TGTGCCAGCAGCAGGGCGATACAAGAGACCCAGTACTTC
cdr3_aa: CASSRAIQETQYF
clone_size: NA
v_call: TRBV5-6
d_call: NA
j_call: TRBJ2-5

cdr3_nt: TGTGCCAGCAGCTTAGTCCCTAGCGGGGGGATCCAAGAGACCCAGTACTTC
cdr3_aa: CASSLVPSGGIQETQYF
clone_size: once
v_call: TRBV7-7
d_call: TRBD2
j_call: TRBJ2-5

cdr3_nt: TGTGCCACCACGGGACTAGCGGGGGGGCCGGAGGAGACCCAGTACTTC
cdr3_aa: CATTGLAGGPEETQYF
clone_size: NA
v_call: TRBV5-5
d_call: TRBD2
j_call: TRBJ2-5

cdr3_nt: TGTGCCAGCAGCCCCGGCCTGATCACAGATACGCAGTATTTT
cdr3_aa: CASSPGLITDTQYF
clone_size: once
v_call: TRBV7-2
d_call: NA
j_call: TRBJ2-3

cdr3_nt: TGTGCCAGCAGCTTAGTCCCGGGACAGGGGGGAAACACCATATATTTT
cdr3_aa: CASSLVPGQGGNTIYF
clone_size: once
v_call: TRBV13
d_call: TRBD1
j_call: TRBJ1-3

cdr3_nt: TGCGCCAGCAGCCAACCCCGGGGGGGGAGTCGCATCCCGTTCTTC
cdr3_aa: CASSQPRGGSRIPFF
clone_size: NA
v_call: TRBV4-1
d_call: TRBD2
j_call: TRBJ2-1

cdr3_nt: TGCGCCAGCGCAATCGCAGGGACCTCCTACGAGCAGTACTTC
cdr3_aa: CASAIAGTSYEQYF
clone_size: once
v_call: TRBV10-2
d_call: NA
j_call: TRBJ2-7

cdr3_nt: TGTGCCAGCAGCCCACAGCAAGAGACCCAGTACTTC
cdr3_aa: CASSPQQETQYF
clone_size: NA
v_call: TRBV7-6
d_call: NA
j_call: TRBJ2-5

cdr3_nt: TGTGCCAGCAACTTGGCGGGGGGGTTCGGGGCAGATACGCAGTATTTT
cdr3_aa: CASNLAGGFGADTQYF
clone_size: NA
v_call: TRBV5-4
d_call: TRBD2
j_call: TRBJ2-3

cdr3_nt: TGCGCCAGCAGCCAGTGGACAGGCCAACGGGTCCGTGAGCAGTTCTTC
cdr3_aa: CASSQWTGQRVREQFF
clone_size: NA
v_call: TRBV5-1
d_call: TRBD1
j_call: TRBJ2-1

cdr3_nt: TGTGCCAGCAGCGACTACTCTGCCAAAAACATTCAGTACTTC
cdr3_aa: CASSDYSAKNIQYF
clone_size: NA
v_call: TRBV14
d_call: NA
j_call: TRBJ2-4

cdr3_nt: TGTGCCAGCACGCGAGGGGCAGGGGTAAACTATGGCTACACCTTC
cdr3_aa: CASTRGAGVNYGYTF
clone_size: NA
v_call: TRBV7-9
d_call: NA
j_call: TRBJ1-2

cdr3_nt: TGCGCCAGCAGGCCGGGGCAGGGGGAGTCAGGAGCGATCACCGGGGAGCTGTTTTTT
cdr3_aa: CASRPGQGESGAITGELFF
clone_size: few
v_call: TRBV5-1
d_call: TRBD1
j_call: TRBJ2-2

cdr3_nt: TGTGCCAGCAGCTTGGGGATCGGGACCGCAGAGGGCTACACCTTC
cdr3_aa: CASSLGIGTAEGYTF
clone_size: NA
v_call: TRBV5-4
d_call: NA
j_call: TRBJ1-2

cdr3_nt: TGTGCCAGCAGCGTAGGACCTACTAGCACAGATACGCAGTATTTT
cdr3_aa: CASSVGPTSTDTQYF
clone_size: once
v_call: TRBV9
d_call: NA
j_call: TRBJ2-3

cdr3_nt: TGTGCCAGCAGCGGACTAGCGGGAGTCGACACCGGGGAGCTGTTTTTT
cdr3_aa: CASSGLAGVDTGELFF
clone_size: NA
v_call: TRBV9
d_call: TRBD2
j_call: TRBJ2-2

cdr3_nt: TGTGCCAGCAGCAAGGACAGGGGAGCTAGCAATCAGCCCCAGCATTTT
cdr3_aa: CASSKDRGASNQPQHF
clone_size: NA
v_call: TRBV5-8
d_call: TRBD1
j_call: TRBJ1-5

cdr3_nt: TGTGCCAGCTCAGGAGGGGGTTCCTTTGGAGCTTTCTTT
cdr3_aa: CASSGGGSFGAFF
clone_size: NA
v_call: TRBV25-1
d_call: NA
j_call: TRBJ1-1

cdr3_nt: TGTGCCACCAGCAGTGAAGACAGGGGGGACAATGAGCAGTTCTTC
cdr3_aa: CATSSEDRGDNEQFF
clone_size: NA
v_call: TRBV15
d_call: TRBD1
j_call: TRBJ2-1

cdr3_nt: TGCGCCAGCAGTGACCCGGGGCTTAGGGACACTGAAGCTTTCTTT
cdr3_aa: CASSDPGLRDTEAFF
clone_size: few
v_call: TRBV10-1
d_call: NA
j_call: TRBJ1-1

cdr3_nt: TGTGCCTGGTCCGGGACAGATAATTCACCCCTCCACTTT
cdr3_aa: CAWSGTDNSPLHF
clone_size: NA
v_call: TRBV30
d_call: TRBD1
j_call: TRBJ1-6